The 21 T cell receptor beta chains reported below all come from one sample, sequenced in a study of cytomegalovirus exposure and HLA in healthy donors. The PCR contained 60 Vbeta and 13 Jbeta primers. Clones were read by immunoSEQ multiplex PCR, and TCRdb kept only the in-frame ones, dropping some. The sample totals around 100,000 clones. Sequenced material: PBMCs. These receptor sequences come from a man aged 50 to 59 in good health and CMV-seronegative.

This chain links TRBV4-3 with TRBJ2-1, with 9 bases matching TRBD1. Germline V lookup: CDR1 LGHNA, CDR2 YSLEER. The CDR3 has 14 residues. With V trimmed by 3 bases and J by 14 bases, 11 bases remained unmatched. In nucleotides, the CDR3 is TGCGCCAGCAGCCACGGAATGGAGGGACAGGGAAAGTTCTTC. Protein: CASSHGMEGQGKFF.

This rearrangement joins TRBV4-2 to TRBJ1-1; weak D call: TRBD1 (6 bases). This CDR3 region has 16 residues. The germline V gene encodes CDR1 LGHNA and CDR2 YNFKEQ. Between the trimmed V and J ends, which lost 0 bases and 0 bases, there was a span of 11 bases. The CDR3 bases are TGTGCCAGCAGCCAAGAGGGACACCCAATGAACACTGAAGCTTTCTTT. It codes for CASSQEGHPMNTEAFF.

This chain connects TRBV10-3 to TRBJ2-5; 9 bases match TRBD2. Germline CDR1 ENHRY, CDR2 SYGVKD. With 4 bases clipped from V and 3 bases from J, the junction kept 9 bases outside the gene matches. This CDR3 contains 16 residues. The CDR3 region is CAISGWGLAGKETQYF. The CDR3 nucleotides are TGTGCCATCAGTGGATGGGGACTAGCTGGAAAAGAGACCCAGTACTTC.

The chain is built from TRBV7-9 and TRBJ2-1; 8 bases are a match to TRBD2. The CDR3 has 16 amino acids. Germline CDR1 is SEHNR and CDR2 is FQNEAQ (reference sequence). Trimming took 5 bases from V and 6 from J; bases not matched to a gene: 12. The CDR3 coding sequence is TGTGCCAGCAGCGCCCTGAATAGCGGGGAGTTCAATGAGCAGTTCTTC. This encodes CASSALNSGEFNEQFF. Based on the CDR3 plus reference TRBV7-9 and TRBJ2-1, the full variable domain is DTGVSQNPRHKITKRGQNVTFRCDPISEHNRLYWYRQTLGQGPEFLTYFQNEAQLEKSRLLSDRFSAERPKGSFSTLEIQRTEQGDSAMYLCASSALNSGEFNEQFFGPGTRLTVL.

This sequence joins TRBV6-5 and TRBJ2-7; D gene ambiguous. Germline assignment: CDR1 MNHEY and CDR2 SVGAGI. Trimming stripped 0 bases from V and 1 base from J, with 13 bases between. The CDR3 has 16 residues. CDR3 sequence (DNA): TGTGCCAGCAGTTACTCAAGGCAGGCGATTTCCTACGAGCAGTACTTC. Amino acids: CASSYSRQAISYEQYF.

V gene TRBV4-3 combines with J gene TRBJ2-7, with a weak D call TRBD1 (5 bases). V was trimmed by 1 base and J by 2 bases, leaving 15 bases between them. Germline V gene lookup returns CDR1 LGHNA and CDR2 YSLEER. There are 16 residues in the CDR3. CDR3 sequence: CASSQVSGIGPYEQYF. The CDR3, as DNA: TGCGCCAGCAGCCAAGTTTCAGGGATAGGCCCCTACGAGCAGTACTTC.

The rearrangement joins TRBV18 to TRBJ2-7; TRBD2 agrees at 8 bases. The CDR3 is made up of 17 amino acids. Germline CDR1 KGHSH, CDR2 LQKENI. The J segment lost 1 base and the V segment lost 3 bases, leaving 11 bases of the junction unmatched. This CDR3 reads CASSPPGTGTRSYEQYF. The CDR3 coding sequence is TGTGCCAGCTCACCTCCCGGGACCGGGACTAGGTCCTACGAGCAGTACTTC.

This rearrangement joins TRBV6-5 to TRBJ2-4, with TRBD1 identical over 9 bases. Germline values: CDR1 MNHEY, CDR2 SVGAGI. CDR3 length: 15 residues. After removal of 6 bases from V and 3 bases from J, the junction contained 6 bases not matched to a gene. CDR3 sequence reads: CASSYGQGNKNIQYF. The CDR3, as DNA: TGTGCCAGCAGCTACGGACAGGGGAACAAAAACATTCAGTACTTC.

For the CDR3, the DNA is TGCGCCAGCAGCCAAGAACTTCTAAGTACTAACTATGGCTACACCTTC. Protein product: CASSQELLSTNYGYTF. The chain carries TRBV4-3 and TRBJ1-2; D is uncertain. The germline V gene has CDR1 LGHNA and CDR2 YSLEER. The length of the CDR3 is 16 residues. V dropped 0 bases and J dropped 0 bases, with 11 bases sitting between them.

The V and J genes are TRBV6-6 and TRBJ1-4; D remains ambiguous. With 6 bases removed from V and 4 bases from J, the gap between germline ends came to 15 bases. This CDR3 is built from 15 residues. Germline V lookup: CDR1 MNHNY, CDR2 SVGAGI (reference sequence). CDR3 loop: CASSPLGVSNEKLFF. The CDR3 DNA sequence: TGTGCCAGCAGCCCTCTGGGAGTTAGTAATGAAAAACTGTTTTTT.

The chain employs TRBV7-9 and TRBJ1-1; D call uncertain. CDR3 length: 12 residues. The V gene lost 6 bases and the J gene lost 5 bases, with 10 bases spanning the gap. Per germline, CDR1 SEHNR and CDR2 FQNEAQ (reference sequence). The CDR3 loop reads CASSTARTEAFF. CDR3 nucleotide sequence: TGTGCCAGCAGTACCGCCAGGACTGAAGCTTTCTTT.

CDR3 residues: CASSPRTSGSFDTGELFF. CDR3 DNA sequence: TGTGCCAGCAGCCCCAGGACTAGCGGGAGTTTCGACACCGGGGAGCTGTTTTTT. This chain connects TRBV7-2 to TRBJ2-2; 13 nucleotides agree with TRBD2. Germline loops: CDR1 SGHTA, CDR2 FQGNSA. Trimming took 5 bases from V and 3 from J; bases not matched to a gene: 9. CDR3 length: 18 residues.

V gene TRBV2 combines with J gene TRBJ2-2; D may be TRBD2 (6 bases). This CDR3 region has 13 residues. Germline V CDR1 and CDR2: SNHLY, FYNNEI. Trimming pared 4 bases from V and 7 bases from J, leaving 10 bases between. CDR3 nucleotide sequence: TGTGCCAGCAGTGTGGAGGGGAACGGGGAGCTGTTTTTT. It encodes CASSVEGNGELFF.

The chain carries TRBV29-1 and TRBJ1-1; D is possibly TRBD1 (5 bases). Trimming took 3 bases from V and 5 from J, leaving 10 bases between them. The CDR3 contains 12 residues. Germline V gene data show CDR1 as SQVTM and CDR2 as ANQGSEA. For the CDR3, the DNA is TGCAGCGTTGATGGGGGGTTTACTGAAGCTTTCTTT. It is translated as CSVDGGFTEAFF.

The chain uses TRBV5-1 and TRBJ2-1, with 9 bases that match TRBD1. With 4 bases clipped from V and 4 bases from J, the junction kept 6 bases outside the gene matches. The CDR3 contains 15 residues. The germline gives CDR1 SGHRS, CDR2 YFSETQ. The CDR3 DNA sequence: TGCGCCAGCAGCACCCAAGGACAGGGGTACAATGAGCAGTTCTTC. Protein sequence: CASSTQGQGYNEQFF.

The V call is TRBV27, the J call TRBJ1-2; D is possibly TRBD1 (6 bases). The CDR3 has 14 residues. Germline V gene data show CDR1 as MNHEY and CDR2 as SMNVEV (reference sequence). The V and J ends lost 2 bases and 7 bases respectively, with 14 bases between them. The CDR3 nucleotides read TGTGCCAGCAGTTTAGCGGGGGGCCCTCTTGGCTACACCTTC. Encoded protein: CASSLAGGPLGYTF.

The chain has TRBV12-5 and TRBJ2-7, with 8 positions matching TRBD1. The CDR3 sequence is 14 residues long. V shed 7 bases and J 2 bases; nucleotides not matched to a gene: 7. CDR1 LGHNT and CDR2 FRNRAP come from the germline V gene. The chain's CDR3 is CASALQTGAYEQYF. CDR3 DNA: TGTGCTAGTGCCCTCCAGACAGGGGCCTACGAGCAGTACTTC.

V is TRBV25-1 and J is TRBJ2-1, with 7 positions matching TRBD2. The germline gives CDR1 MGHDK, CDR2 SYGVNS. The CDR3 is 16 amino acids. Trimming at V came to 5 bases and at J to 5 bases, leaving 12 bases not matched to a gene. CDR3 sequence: CASSPGAGVLNNEQFF. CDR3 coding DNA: TGTGCCAGCAGTCCGGGCGCGGGAGTGTTGAACAATGAGCAGTTCTTC.

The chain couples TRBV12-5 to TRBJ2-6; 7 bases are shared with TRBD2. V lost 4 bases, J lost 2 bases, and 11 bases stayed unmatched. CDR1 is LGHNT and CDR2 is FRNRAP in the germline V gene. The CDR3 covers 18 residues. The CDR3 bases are TGTGCTAGTGGTTCCTGGGGGGGAGGGACTCCTGGGGCCAACGTCCTGACTTTC. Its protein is CASGSWGGGTPGANVLTF.

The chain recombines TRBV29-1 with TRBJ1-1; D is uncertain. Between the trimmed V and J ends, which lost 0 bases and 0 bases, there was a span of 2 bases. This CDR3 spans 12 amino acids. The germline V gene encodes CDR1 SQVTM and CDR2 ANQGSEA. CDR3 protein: CSVEDMNTEAFF. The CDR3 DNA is TGCAGCGTTGAAGACATGAACACTGAAGCTTTCTTT.

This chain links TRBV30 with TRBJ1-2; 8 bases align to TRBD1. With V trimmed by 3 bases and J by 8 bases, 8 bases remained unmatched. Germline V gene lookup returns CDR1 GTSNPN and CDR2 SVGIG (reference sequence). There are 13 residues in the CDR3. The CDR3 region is CAWRQGGSAGYTF. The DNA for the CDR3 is TGTGCCTGGAGACAGGGGGGATCGGCGGGCTACACCTTC.